This TCR beta chain is from a study of shared clonotypes between healthy human individuals. The germline V gene has CDR1 SGDLS and CDR2 YYNGEE. The CDR3 contains 13 residues. The V end lost 3 bases, the J end lost 5 bases, and 11 bases lay between the germline ends. Points from the study as a whole: Shared across a handful of donors were roughly 4.8% of the naive CD4 clonotypes.

As defined, naive CD8 cells were CD45RO-negative and positively selected for CCR7, with terminally differentiated effector memory CD45RA+ cells excluded. Concerning this clone: Its antigen remains unidentified.

The method was immunoSEQ multiplex PCR; TCRdb's version includes in-frame clones alone and lacks a portion of them. There are about 820,000 clones in the sample; about 91% occur only once, and less than 25% lies in the top ten. The specimen was naive CD8+ T cells sorted from blood. The sequence was obtained from a young man in good health. J is TRBJ1-2 and V is TRBV9; D remains ambiguous. The CDR3 spells CASSAEPTYGYTF. In nucleotides, the CDR3 is TGTGCCAGCAGCGCCGAACCGACGTATGGCTACACCTTC.